This T cell receptor (beta chain) is from a study of cytomegalovirus exposure and HLA in healthy donors. As for the study in general: A preliminary data release comprised around 85 million unique TCRs obtained from HLA-typed donors.

Researchers ran the PCR with 60 Vbeta and 13 Jbeta primers. TCRdb keeps only in-frame clones here, not all; method: immunoSEQ multiplex PCR. The sample lists fewer than 150,000 clones; 76% were seen once. This clone was counted once. The specimen sequenced was PBMCs. The receptor was isolated from a man aged 40-55 years in good health and CMV-seronegative.

CDR3 DNA sequence: TGTGCCACCACCACCGGCGGTGGAGGGATAGATACGCAGTATTTT. Its translation is CATTTGGGGIDTQYF. V gene TRBV28 combines with J gene TRBJ2-3, with a tentative D call TRBD2 (6 bases). The germline CDR1 and CDR2 sequences are MDHEN and SYDVKM. The V end was cut by 10 bases, the J end by 5 bases, with 22 bases between. The CDR3 consists of 15 residues.